These T cell receptor beta chains were read from a single sample in a study of molecular identifiers for immune sequencing clone quantification. TCRdb fed the PCR reads into MiXCR, producing one record per CDR3 protein. Among hundreds of thousands of distinct CDR3 sequences listed, over 20% were seen once. Sequenced sample: naive CD8+ T cells from blood, with Jurkat cell RNA spiked in. Receptors originate from a human donor in good health. Some libraries in this study had Jurkat cell RNA spiked in. CDR3s include the opening cysteine and the closing phenylalanine or tryptophan. Fields, in order: CDR3 protein, CDR3 DNA, clone size, V gene, J gene, D gene. A D gene is named only where the DNA matches it firmly. Rows give clone size only sometimes, using once, few, many, or a class for an expanded clone.

cdr3_aa: CASSLNRGRVTDTQYF; cdr3_nt: TGTGCCAGCAGTTTAAATCGCGGGAGGGTCACAGATACGCAGTATTTT; clone_size: few; v_call: TRBV28; j_call: TRBJ2-3; d_call: TRBD2
cdr3_aa: CSAETGAYEQYF; cdr3_nt: TGCAGTGCTGAGACAGGGGCCTACGAGCAGTACTTC; clone_size: many; v_call: TRBV20-1; j_call: TRBJ2-7; d_call: TRBD1
cdr3_aa: CSVRGSGTEAFF; cdr3_nt: TGCAGCGTTCGGGGTTCGGGAACTGAAGCTTTCTTT; clone_size: NA; v_call: TRBV29-1; j_call: TRBJ1-1; d_call: NA
cdr3_aa: CASSIAGHSEQFF; cdr3_nt: TGTGCCAGTAGTATAGCGGGACACTCAGAGCAGTTCTTC; clone_size: many; v_call: TRBV19; j_call: TRBJ2-1; d_call: NA
cdr3_aa: CASSPPGTGAYEQYF; cdr3_nt: TGTGCCAGCAGTCCCCCCGGGACAGGGGCCTACGAGCAGTACTTC; clone_size: NA; v_call: TRBV27; j_call: TRBJ2-7; d_call: TRBD1
cdr3_aa: CASSHLGYEQYF; cdr3_nt: TGTGCCAGCAGCCACCTAGGATACGAGCAGTACTTC; clone_size: few; v_call: TRBV14; j_call: TRBJ2-7; d_call: NA
cdr3_aa: CASRGADRTGTEAFF; cdr3_nt: TGTGCCAGCAGAGGCGCGGACAGAACCGGCACTGAAGCTTTCTTT; clone_size: many; v_call: TRBV2; j_call: TRBJ1-1; d_call: NA
cdr3_aa: CASSPATESSGNTIYF; cdr3_nt: TGTGCCAGCAGCCCGGCGACCGAGAGCTCTGGAAACACCATATATTTT; clone_size: NA; v_call: TRBV28; j_call: TRBJ1-3; d_call: NA
cdr3_aa: CSARPTSGGMVSDTQYF; cdr3_nt: TGCAGTGCTAGACCAACTAGCGGGGGGATGGTGTCAGATACGCAGTATTTT; clone_size: few; v_call: TRBV20-1; j_call: TRBJ2-3; d_call: TRBD2
cdr3_aa: CAWSPSGDTEAFF; cdr3_nt: TGTGCCTGGAGTCCATCAGGGGACACTGAAGCTTTCTTT; clone_size: many; v_call: TRBV30; j_call: TRBJ1-1; d_call: NA
cdr3_aa: CASSLGTGYYGYTF; cdr3_nt: TGTGCCAGCAGCTTGGGGACAGGGTACTATGGCTACACCTTC; clone_size: many; v_call: TRBV5-6; j_call: TRBJ1-2; d_call: TRBD1
cdr3_aa: CVSSQVGGVDTQYF; cdr3_nt: TGCGTCAGCAGCCAAGTAGGGGGGGTGGATACGCAGTATTTT; clone_size: once; v_call: TRBV4-1; j_call: TRBJ2-3; d_call: NA